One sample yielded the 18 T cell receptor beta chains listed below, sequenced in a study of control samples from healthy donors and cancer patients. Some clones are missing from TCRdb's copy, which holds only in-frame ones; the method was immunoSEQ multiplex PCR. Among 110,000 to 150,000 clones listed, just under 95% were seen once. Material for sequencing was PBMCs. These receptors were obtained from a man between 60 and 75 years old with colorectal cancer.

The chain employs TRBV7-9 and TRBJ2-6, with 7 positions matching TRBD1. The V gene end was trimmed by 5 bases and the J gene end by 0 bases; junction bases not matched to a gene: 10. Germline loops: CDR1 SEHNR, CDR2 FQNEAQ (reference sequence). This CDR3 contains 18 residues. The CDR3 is CASSPETGLLSGANVLTF. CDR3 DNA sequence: TGTGCCAGCAGCCCCGAGACAGGGTTGCTCTCTGGGGCCAACGTCCTGACTTTC.

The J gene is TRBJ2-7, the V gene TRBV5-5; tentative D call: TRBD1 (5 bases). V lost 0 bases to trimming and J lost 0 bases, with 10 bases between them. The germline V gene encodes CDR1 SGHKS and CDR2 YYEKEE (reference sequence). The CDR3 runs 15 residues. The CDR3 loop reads CASSLGRASSYEQYF. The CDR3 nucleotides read TGTGCCAGCAGCTTGGGCAGGGCAAGCTCCTACGAGCAGTACTTC.

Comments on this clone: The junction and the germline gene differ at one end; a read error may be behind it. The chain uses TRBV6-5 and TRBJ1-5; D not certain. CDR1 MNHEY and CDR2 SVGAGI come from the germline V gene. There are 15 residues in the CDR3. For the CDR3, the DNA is TGTGCCGGCAGCCCCCGGAGGGCTTTCAATCAGCCCCAGCATTTT. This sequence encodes CAGSPRRAFNQPQHF.

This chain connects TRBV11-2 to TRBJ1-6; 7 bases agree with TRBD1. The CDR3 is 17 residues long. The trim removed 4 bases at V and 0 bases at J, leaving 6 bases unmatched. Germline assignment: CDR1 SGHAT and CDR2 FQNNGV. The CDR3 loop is CASSSRTGSSYNSPLHF. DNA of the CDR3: TGTGCCAGCAGCTCCCGGACAGGAAGCTCCTATAATTCACCCCTCCACTTT.

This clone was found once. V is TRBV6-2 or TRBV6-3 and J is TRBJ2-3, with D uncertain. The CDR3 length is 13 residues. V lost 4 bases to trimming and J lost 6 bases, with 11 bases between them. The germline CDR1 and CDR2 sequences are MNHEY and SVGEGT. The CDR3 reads CASSSWGSDTQYF. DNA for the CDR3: TGTGCCAGCAGTTCGTGGGGTTCGGATACGCAGTATTTT.

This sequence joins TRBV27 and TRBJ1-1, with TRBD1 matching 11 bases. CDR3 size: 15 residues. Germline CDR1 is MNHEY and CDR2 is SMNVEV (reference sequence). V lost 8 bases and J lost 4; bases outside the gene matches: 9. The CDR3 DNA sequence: TGTGCCAGCGGACAGGGGGCGACCGGGGGCACTGAAGCTTTCTTT. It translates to CASGQGATGGTEAFF.

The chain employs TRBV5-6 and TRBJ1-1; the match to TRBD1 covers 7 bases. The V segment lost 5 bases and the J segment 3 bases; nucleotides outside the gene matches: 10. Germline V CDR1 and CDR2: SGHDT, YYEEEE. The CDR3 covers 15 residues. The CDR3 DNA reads TGTGCCAGCAGGTTGAGGGGGCGGGCTGACACTGAAGCTTTCTTT. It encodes CASRLRGRADTEAFF. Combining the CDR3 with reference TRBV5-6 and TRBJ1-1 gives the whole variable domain DAGVTQSPTHLIKTRGQQVTLRCSPKSGHDTVSWYQQALGQGPQFIFQYYEEEERQRGNFPDRFSGHQFPNYSSELNVNALLLGDSALYLCASRLRGRADTEAFFGQGTRLTVV.

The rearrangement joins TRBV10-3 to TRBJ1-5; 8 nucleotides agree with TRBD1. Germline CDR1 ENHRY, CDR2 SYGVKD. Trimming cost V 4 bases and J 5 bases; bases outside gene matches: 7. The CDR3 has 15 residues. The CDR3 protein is CAISVRQGMDQPQHF. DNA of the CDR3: TGTGCCATCAGTGTGAGACAGGGGATGGATCAGCCCCAGCATTTT.

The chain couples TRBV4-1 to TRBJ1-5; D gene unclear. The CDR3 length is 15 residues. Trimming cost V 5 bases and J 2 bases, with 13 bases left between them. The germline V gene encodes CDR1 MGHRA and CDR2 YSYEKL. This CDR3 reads CASSFRENGNQPQHF. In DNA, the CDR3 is TGCGCCAGCAGCTTTAGGGAAAATGGCAATCAGCCCCAGCATTTT.

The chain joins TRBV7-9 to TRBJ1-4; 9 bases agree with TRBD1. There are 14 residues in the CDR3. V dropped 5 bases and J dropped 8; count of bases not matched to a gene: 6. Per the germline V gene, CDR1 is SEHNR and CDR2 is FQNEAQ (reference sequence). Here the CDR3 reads CASSLQGAREKLFF. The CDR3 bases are TGTGCCAGCAGCCTACAGGGGGCGCGGGAAAAACTGTTTTTT. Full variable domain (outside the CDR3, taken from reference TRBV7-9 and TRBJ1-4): DTGVSQNPRHKITKRGQNVTFRCDPISEHNRLYWYRQTLGQGPEFLTYFQNEAQLEKSRLLSDRFSAERPKGSFSTLEIQRTEQGDSAMYLCASSLQGAREKLFFGSGTQLSVL.

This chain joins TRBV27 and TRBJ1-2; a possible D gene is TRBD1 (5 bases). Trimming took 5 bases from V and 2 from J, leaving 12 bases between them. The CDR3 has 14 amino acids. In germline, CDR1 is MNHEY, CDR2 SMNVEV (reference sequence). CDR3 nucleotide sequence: TGTGCCAGCAGTCATCGCCGGGGGAACTATGGCTACACCTTC. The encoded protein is CASSHRRGNYGYTF.

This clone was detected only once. This chain's CDR3 is CASSSRGSDEKLFF. In nucleotides, the CDR3 is TGTGCCAGCAGCTCGCGAGGGTCCGACGAAAAACTGTTTTTT. The J gene is TRBJ1-4, the V gene TRBV7-2, with D unresolved. V was cut by 4 bases and J by 8 bases, with 14 bases left in between. The CDR3 is 14 residues long. Germline-derived CDR1 and CDR2 are SGHTA and FQGNSA.

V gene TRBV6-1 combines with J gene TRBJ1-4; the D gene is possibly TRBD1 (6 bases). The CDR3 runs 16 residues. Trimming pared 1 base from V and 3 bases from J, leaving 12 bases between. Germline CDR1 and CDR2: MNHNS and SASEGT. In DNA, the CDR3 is TGTGCCAGCAGTGAAGGAGGGGGGACTGCTAATGAAAAACTGTTTTTT. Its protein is CASSEGGGTANEKLFF.

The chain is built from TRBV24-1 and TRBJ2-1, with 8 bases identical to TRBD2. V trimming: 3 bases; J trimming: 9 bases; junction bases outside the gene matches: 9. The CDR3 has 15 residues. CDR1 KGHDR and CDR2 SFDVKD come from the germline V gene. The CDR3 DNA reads TGTGCCACCAGTGATCCCGGACTAGCAGGCGGTGAGCAGTTCTTC. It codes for CATSDPGLAGGEQFF.

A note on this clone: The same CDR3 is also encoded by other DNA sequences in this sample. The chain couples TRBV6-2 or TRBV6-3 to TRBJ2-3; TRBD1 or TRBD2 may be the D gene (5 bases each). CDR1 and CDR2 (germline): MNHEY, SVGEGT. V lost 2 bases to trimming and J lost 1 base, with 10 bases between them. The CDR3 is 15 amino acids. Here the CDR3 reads CASSYGGSGTDTQYF. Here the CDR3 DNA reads TGTGCCAGCAGTTACGGGGGTAGTGGCACAGATACGCAGTATTTT.

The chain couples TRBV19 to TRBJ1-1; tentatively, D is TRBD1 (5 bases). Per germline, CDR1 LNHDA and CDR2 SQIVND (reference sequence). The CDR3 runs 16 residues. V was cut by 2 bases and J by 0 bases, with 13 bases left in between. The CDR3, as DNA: TGTGCCAGTAGTATAAGAAGTTGGGGCTTGAACACTGAAGCTTTCTTT. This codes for CASSIRSWGLNTEAFF.

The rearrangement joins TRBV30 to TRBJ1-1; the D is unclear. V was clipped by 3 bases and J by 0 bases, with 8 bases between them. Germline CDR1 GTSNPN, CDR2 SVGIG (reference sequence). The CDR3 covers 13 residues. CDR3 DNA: TGTGCCTGGAGCGGCTACCTGAACACTGAAGCTTTCTTT. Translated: CAWSGYLNTEAFF.

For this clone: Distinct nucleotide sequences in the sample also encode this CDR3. DNA of the CDR3: TGTGCCAGCAGCCATTCTAGCGGGGAGACGGATACGCAGTATTTT. Amino acid sequence: CASSHSSGETDTQYF. V and J are TRBV3-1 (or the pseudogene TRBV3-2) and TRBJ2-3; TRBD2 agrees at 9 bases. This CDR3 contains 15 residues. CDR1 is LGHDT and CDR2 is YNNKEL in the germline V gene (reference sequence). V trimming: 3 bases; J trimming: 6 bases; junction bases outside the gene matches: 7.